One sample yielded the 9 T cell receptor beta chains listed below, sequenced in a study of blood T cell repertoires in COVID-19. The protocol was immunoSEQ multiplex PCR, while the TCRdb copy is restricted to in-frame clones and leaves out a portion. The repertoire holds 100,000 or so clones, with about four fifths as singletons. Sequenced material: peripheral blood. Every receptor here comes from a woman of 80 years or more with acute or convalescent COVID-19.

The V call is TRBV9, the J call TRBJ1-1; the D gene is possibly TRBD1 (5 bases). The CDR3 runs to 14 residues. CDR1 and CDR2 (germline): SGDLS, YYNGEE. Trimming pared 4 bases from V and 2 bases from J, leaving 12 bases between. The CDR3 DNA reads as TGTGCCAGCAGCCCCCAGACAGTCAACACTGAAGCTTTCTTT. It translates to CASSPQTVNTEAFF.

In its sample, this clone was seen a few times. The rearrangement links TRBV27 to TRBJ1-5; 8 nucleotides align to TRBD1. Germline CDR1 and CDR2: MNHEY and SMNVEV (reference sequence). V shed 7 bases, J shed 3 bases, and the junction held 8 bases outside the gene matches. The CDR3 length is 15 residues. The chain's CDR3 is CASMSLDRDNQPQHF. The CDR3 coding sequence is TGTGCCAGCATGTCGTTGGACAGGGACAATCAGCCCCAGCATTTT.

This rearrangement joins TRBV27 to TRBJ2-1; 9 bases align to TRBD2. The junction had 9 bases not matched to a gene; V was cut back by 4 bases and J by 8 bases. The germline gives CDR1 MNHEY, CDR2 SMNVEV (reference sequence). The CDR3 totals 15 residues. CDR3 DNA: TGTGCCAGCAGTTCCCGGGGAGCGGGAGGCCATGAGCAGTTCTTC. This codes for CASSSRGAGGHEQFF.

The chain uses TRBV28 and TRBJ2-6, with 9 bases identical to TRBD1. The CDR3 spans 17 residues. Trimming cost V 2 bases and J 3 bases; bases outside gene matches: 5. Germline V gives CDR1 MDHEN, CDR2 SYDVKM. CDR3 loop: CASSLAGQGFGANVLTF. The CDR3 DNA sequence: TGTGCCAGCAGTTTAGCGGGACAGGGCTTTGGGGCCAACGTCCTGACTTTC.

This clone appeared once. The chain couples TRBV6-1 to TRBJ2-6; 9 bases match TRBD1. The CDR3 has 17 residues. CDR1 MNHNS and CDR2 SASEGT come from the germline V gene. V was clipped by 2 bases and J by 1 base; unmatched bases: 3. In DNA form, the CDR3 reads TGTGCCAGCAGTGAAAGAGGGACAGGGTCTGGGGCCAACGTCCTGACTTTC. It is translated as CASSERGTGSGANVLTF.

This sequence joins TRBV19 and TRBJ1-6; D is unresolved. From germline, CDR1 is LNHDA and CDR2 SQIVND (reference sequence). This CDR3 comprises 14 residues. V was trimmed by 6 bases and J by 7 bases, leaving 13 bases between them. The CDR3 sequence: CASRSEVRNSPLHF. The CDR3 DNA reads TGTGCCAGTAGGTCCGAGGTCCGAAATTCACCCCTCCACTTT. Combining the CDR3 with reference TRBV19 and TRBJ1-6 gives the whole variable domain DGGITQSPKYLFRKEGQNVTLSCEQNLNHDAMYWYRQDPGQGLRLIYYSQIVNDFQKGDIAEGYSVSREKKESFPLTVTSAQKNPTAFYLCASRSEVRNSPLHFGNGTRLTVT.

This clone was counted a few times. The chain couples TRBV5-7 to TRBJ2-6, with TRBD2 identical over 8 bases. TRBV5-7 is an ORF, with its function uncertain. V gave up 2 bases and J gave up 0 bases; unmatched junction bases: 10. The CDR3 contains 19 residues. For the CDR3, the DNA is TGTGCCAGCAGCTTAGGGGGTGCTAGCGGGCACTCTGGGGCCAACGTCCTGACTTTC. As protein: CASSLGGASGHSGANVLTF.

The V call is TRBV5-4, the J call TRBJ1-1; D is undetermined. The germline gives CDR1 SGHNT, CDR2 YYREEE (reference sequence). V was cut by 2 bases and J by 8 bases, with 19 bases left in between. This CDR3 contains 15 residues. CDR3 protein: CASSFPEVGLLEAFF. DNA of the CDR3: TGTGCCAGCAGCTTTCCGGAGGTGGGATTACTCGAAGCTTTCTTT.

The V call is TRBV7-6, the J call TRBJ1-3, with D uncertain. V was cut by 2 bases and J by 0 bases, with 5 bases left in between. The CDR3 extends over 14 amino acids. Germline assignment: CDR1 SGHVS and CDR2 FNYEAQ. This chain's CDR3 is CASSLQRSGNTIYF. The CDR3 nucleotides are TGTGCCAGCAGCTTACAGCGCTCTGGAAACACCATATATTTT.